Listed here are 5 T cell receptor beta chains from one sample, sequenced in a study of T cells expressing NK-cell markers (dated by TCRdb to 2018 to 2021). Libraries were constructed by 5' RACE. Sequencing used an Illumina HiSeq 2000. Reprocessed by TCRdb, the reads give a single entry per CDR3 protein sequence, without DNA. This sample's table contains about 150,000 distinct CDR3 sequences. Jointly, the top ten make up 30% to 45% of the sample. The sequencing sample was made of blood T cells: a sorted CD56 or NKG2C T cell subset, CD4+ or CD8+ T cells, or bulk PBMC T cells (not recorded which). All receptors come from a woman aged 50 to 60 in good health. Donor details come from another sample of the same person, matched by shared clones.

V gene TRBV19 combines with J gene TRBJ2-1. The germline V gene encodes CDR1 LNHDA and CDR2 SQIVND (reference sequence). CDR3 length equals 11 residues. The CDR3 protein is CASAVHNEQFF.

The chain is built from TRBV12-3 or TRBV12-4 and TRBJ2-1; TCRdb's D call of TRBD2 is untestable without DNA. The length of the CDR3 is 16 residues. CDR3 protein: CASRRKAGVSYNEQFF.

The chain has TRBV12-3 or TRBV12-4 and TRBJ1-3. The CDR3 is 12 amino acids. CDR3: CASTQGSDTIYF.

The chain combines TRBV7-8 with TRBJ1-1. From germline, CDR1 is SGHVS and CDR2 FQNEAQ. This CDR3 has 15 amino acids. This chain's CDR3 is CASSPSFGRWTEAFF.

The chain's CDR3 is CASSFGLAGARQFF. V usage is TRBV11-1 and J usage is TRBJ2-1; the D call from TCRdb, TRBD2, cannot be confirmed without DNA. This CDR3 is built from 14 residues. CDR1 and CDR2 from the germline V gene are SGHAT and FQDESV (reference sequence).